This record covers a single TCR beta chain. The target antigen is unknown. This entry belongs to a study of memory CD4+ T cells and cytomegalovirus serostatus. General study points: A US-trained random forest predicted CMV serostatus with median AUC around 0.91.

The sort gate was single viable CD3+CD4+CD8-CD45RO+ cells for memory CD4+ T cells. Serostatus was set by detecting CMV pp150, pp28, p38, p52 IgG. Trimming took off 1 base at V and 8 bases at J, with 14 bases between the two ends. Germline V gene sequence: CDR1 SGHTA, CDR2 FQGNSA. This CDR3 is built from 15 residues. The repertoire was sequenced with immunoSEQ multiplex PCR; TCRdb's copy has only in-frame clones and lacks some. Among 70,000 or so clones listed, 75% to 85% were seen once. This sequence was found in an adult in good health and CMV-seropositive. The gene calls are TRBV7-2 and TRBJ1-4, with D maybe TRBD1 (5 bases). The sequencing input was memory CD4+ T cells from blood. As DNA, the CDR3 is TGTGCCAGCAGCTTAGTTGGCCAGGGTACAGAAAAACTGTTTTTT. It yields the protein CASSLVGQGTEKLFF. The variable domain in full, with the rest retrieved from reference TRBV7-2 and TRBJ1-4, is GAGVSQSPSNKVTEKGKDVELRCDPISGHTALYWYRQSLGQGLEFLIYFQGNSAPDKSGLPSDRFSAERTGGSVSTLTIQRTQQEDSAVYLCASSLVGQGTEKLFFGSGTQLSVL.